This T cell receptor (beta chain) was recorded in a study of spatial heterogeneity in lung cancer. Overall study results and limits: For tumor T cells, estimated coverage reached only approximately 7% (alpha) and around 13% (beta). Expanded alpha and beta TCR counts within tumors tracked tumor mutation counts.

Trimming left V 0 bases short and J 3 bases short, with 6 bases between. The CDR3 runs to 13 residues. Germline V gene sequence: CDR1 ENHRY, CDR2 SYGVKD. By sample fraction, this clonotype is medium-sized. Its antigen is still unknown. Within a library made for alpha chains, this beta chain is off target, and its count is uninformative. Noted time point: sample taken at primary tumor resection. Sequencing of whole RNA from tumor, nontumor lung or frozen PBMC involved no sorting. MiXCR, applied by TCRdb to the 5' RACE reads, yields one record per CDR3 protein. In the table there are 16,000 or so distinct CDR3 sequences, around 6.5% of which are singletons.

The chain is built from TRBV10-3 and TRBJ2-7, with a possible D match to TRBD1 (6 bases). The sequence was collected from a female donor with early-stage non-small cell lung cancer. The starting material was lung tumor tissue, obtained at surgery. CDR3 nucleotide sequence: TGTGCCATCAGTGAGTCAGGGGGCTACGAGCAGTACTTC. Encoded protein: CAISESGGYEQYF.